Below are 2 T cell receptor beta chains sequenced from a single sample in a study of shared clonotypes between healthy human individuals. CD8 cells regarded as naive lacked CD45RO, were positively chosen for CCR7, and omitted terminally differentiated effector memory CD45RA+ cells. The repertoire was sequenced with immunoSEQ multiplex PCR; TCRdb's copy has only in-frame clones and lacks some. Among about 2.1 million clones listed, 85% to 95% were seen once. Source material: naive CD8+ T cells from PBMCs. Receptors originate from a man aged 18 to 29 in good health. Some clones in this sample may be carry-over from other donors' samples.

About this clone itself: Distinct nucleotide sequences in the sample also encode this CDR3. The chain uses TRBV7-3 and TRBJ1-1; D might be TRBD1 (5 bases). The CDR3 runs to 15 residues. CDR1 SGHTA and CDR2 FQGTGA come from the germline V gene. V was shortened by 2 bases and J by 0 bases, with 10 bases between the two germline ends. The CDR3 loop is CASSLGQGMNTEAFF. As DNA, the CDR3 is TGTGCCAGCAGCTTAGGGCAGGGCATGAACACTGAAGCTTTCTTT.

The chain couples TRBV19 to TRBJ1-5, with 7 bases aligning to TRBD1. V lost 4 bases, J lost 0 bases, and 9 bases stayed unmatched. The CDR3 extends over 17 amino acids. Germline CDR1 reads LNHDA; CDR2 reads SQIVND (reference sequence). CDR3 nucleotides: TGTGCCAGTAGTAATGACAGGGAAGGGGATAGCAATCAGCCCCAGCATTTT. Translating it yields CASSNDREGDSNQPQHF.